The sequence of this TCR beta chain was determined in a study of CD8 T cells in Susac syndrome. The germline V gene has CDR1 MNHEY and CDR2 SMNVEV (reference sequence). The CDR3 sequence is 16 residues long. Trimming removed 8 bases from V and 8 bases from J, with 25 bases in between. After extraction with the RNeasy kit, roughly 0.5 to 1 ug of the RNA was reverse transcribed using random hexamers. TCRdb analysed the immunoSEQ multiplex PCR reads with MiXCR anew, one entry per CDR3 protein. Of about 120,000 distinct CDR3 sequences in the sample, under 95% were seen once. Sequencing of TCR beta, carried out with a high-throughput approach, was applied to CD8+ and CD4+ T cells from the blood. Negative isolation was used for CD8+ and CD4+ T cells, and FACS enrichment was applied to TEMRA cells.

The sequence derives from a human donor in good health. The sequencing input was CD8+ T cells from PBMCs. This chain links TRBV27 with TRBJ2-1, with D tentatively TRBD2 (6 bases). CDR3 in DNA: TGTGCCAGCCGGGAGAAGGTGTCCACGCTGTCGTATGAGCAGTTCTTC. Translated: CASREKVSTLSYEQFF.